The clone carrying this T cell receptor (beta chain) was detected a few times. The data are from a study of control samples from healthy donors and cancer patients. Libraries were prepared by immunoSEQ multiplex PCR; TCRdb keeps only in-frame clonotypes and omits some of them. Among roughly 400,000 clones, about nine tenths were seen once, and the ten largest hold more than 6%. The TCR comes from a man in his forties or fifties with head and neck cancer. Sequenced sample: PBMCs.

The CDR3 spells CAGKGWPYNSPLHF. The CDR3 DNA is TGTGCCGGTAAGGGGTGGCCCTATAATTCACCCCTCCACTTT. The chain has TRBV28 and TRBJ1-6; D perhaps matches TRBD1 (5 bases). Per germline, CDR1 MDHEN and CDR2 SYDVKM. The CDR3 is 14 amino acids. V was trimmed by 11 bases and J by 2 bases, leaving 13 bases between them.